The clone carrying this T cell receptor beta chain was found many times. Its antigen is unidentified. The source of the sample is a study of T-cell reconstitution after alpha-beta-depleted transplantation in children. Study-wide points: Some patients showed high day-60 TCRbeta diversity, which derived from surviving recipient T cells and thymic progenitors. Expanded graft clones, several hundred of them, were reportedly the source of alpha-beta T cells about two months after transplant. Newly produced T cells mostly accounted for T-cell counts and diversity one year post-transplant.

As it was prepared, the TCRbeta library received unique molecular identifiers. TCRdb re-called the PCR reads with MiXCR, one entry per CDR3 protein. The table has fewer than 700,000 distinct CDR3 sequences, about an eighth seen once. Trimming left V 1 base short and J 2 bases short, with 10 bases between. The germline V gene encodes CDR1 SGHRS and CDR2 YFSETQ. CDR3 length equals 14 residues. The sample in question was PBMCs, mostly from graft donor cells, obtained 360 days after TCRalphabeta/CD19-depleted stem cell transplant. This TCR was sampled from a male patient younger than 18 who had a stem cell transplant for acute myeloid leukemia, so the T cells may come from the graft donor. The V call is TRBV5-1, the J call TRBJ2-7, with D possibly being TRBD1 (6 bases). Here the CDR3 DNA reads TGCGCCAGCAGCTTGAAAGGGACAACCTACGAGCAGTACTTC. This codes for CASSLKGTTYEQYF.